These 19 T cell receptor beta chains were sequenced from one sample in a study of T-cell reconstitution after alpha-beta-depleted transplantation in children. Preparing the TCRbeta library involved the use of unique molecular identifiers. One entry per CDR3 protein results from TCRdb running MiXCR on the PCR reads. The data contain about 610,000 distinct CDR3 sequences, under 12% of them singletons. This sample comprised PBMCs from the stem cell graft donor, obtained from the stem cell graft. These receptors were obtained from a human donor who donated a stem cell graft to a child with acute myeloid leukemia.

The table lists this clonotype with a few counts. This chain joins TRBV21-1 and TRBJ2-7; the table's D gene call, TRBD1, was not cross checked with the DNA. TRBV21-1 is a recognized pseudogene. The CDR3 has 17 amino acids. The CDR3 DNA is TGTGCCAGCAGCAAAGCGAGGCCCAGGGCAACGCACTACGAGCAGTACTTC. It specifies CASSKARPRATHYEQYF.

The chain recombines TRBV29-1 with TRBJ2-1; weak D call: TRBD2 (6 bases). CDR1 is SQVTM, CDR2 ANQGSEA, per germline. V was clipped by 7 bases and J by 9 bases, with 13 bases between them. This CDR3 contains 11 residues. CDR3 in amino acids: CSAKGLSEQFF. The CDR3 region has the DNA TGCAGCGCCAAGGGACTTAGTGAGCAGTTCTTC.

This chain connects TRBV9 to TRBJ2-7; D is possibly TRBD2 (5 bases). Per germline, CDR1 SGDLS and CDR2 YYNGEE. Trimming stripped 1 base from V and 7 bases from J, with 12 bases between. This CDR3 is built from 13 residues. CDR3 DNA: TGTGCCAGCAGCGTAAAGGACTCTGGGGAGCAGTACTTC. This translates into CASSVKDSGEQYF.

The chain employs TRBV4-2 and TRBJ2-5, with 11 positions matching TRBD1. From germline, CDR1 is LGHNA and CDR2 YNFKEQ. The CDR3 covers 15 residues. The V and J ends lost 5 bases and 4 bases, in that order; junction bases with no gene match: 6. CDR3 in amino acids: CASSTGQGVRETQYF. In nucleotides, the CDR3 is TGTGCCAGCAGCACGGGACAGGGGGTTCGAGAGACCCAGTACTTC.

V is TRBV11-2 and J is TRBJ2-2, with D uncertain. Germline CDR1 reads SGHAT; CDR2 reads FQNNGV. The CDR3 is 14 residues long. Trimming took off 8 bases at V and 0 bases at J, with 10 bases between the two ends. The CDR3 is CASSADSNTGELFF. Here the CDR3 DNA reads TGTGCCAGCTCCGCAGACTCGAACACCGGGGAGCTGTTTTTT.

This clonotype was seen ten or more times. The chain recombines TRBV12-3 or TRBV12-4 with TRBJ2-7, with TRBD1 matching over 12 bases. The CDR3 extends over 16 amino acids. The V segment lost 5 bases and the J segment 6 bases; nucleotides outside the gene matches: 11. The DNA for the CDR3 is TGTGCCAGCAGTCGCGGATCCGGGACAGGGGGCTTCGAGCAGTACTTC. As protein: CASSRGSGTGGFEQYF.

This clonotype was observed many times. The gene calls are TRBV6-5 and TRBJ1-2; 7 bases map to TRBD1. The CDR3 runs to 15 residues. Looked up from germline, CDR1 is MNHEY and CDR2 is SVGAGI. The V gene end was trimmed by 5 bases and the J gene end by 4 bases; junction bases not matched to a gene: 10. CDR3 sequence: CASSPDRVTFYGYTF. CDR3 coding DNA: TGTGCCAGCAGTCCCGACAGGGTAACATTCTATGGCTACACCTTC.

A few counts support this clonotype. The gene calls are TRBV9 and TRBJ2-5; 7 bases align to TRBD2. The CDR3 sequence is 15 residues long. The germline V gene encodes CDR1 SGDLS and CDR2 YYNGEE. J lost 2 bases, V lost 3 bases, and 7 bases had no gene match. This chain's CDR3 is CASSESSGDQETQYF. The CDR3 DNA reads as TGTGCCAGCAGCGAGTCCAGCGGGGATCAAGAGACCCAGTACTTC.

This clonotype was counted a few times. The V call is TRBV12-3 or TRBV12-4, the J call TRBJ2-6, with D unresolved. Trimming removed 4 bases at V and 1 base at J, with 8 bases between. CDR3 length: 15 residues. CDR3 amino acids: CASSSRHSGANVLTF. In nucleotides, the CDR3 is TGTGCCAGCAGTTCCCGGCATTCTGGGGCCAACGTCCTGACTTTC.

This clonotype was counted only a few times. The J gene is TRBJ1-3, the V gene TRBV7-2; TRBD1 is a possible D gene (5 bases). There are 14 residues in the CDR3. Looked up from germline, CDR1 is SGHTA and CDR2 is FQGNSA. V was shortened by 4 bases and J by 6 bases, with 13 bases between the two germline ends. The CDR3 loop is CASSSLGRKNTIYF. DNA of the CDR3: TGTGCCAGCAGCTCCTTGGGACGGAAAAACACCATATATTTT.

This chain links TRBV10-3 with TRBJ2-5; D is unresolved. This CDR3 has 12 amino acids. The germline V and J ends were trimmed by 2 bases and 5 bases, with 6 bases remaining between them. CDR1 and CDR2 from the germline V gene are ENHRY and SYGVKD. The CDR3 here is CAISEVGETQYF. CDR3 DNA: TGTGCCATCAGTGAGGTCGGGGAGACCCAGTACTTC.

The table lists this clonotype with a few counts. This chain joins TRBV11-1 and TRBJ2-4; 8 nucleotides agree with TRBD1. CDR3 length equals 18 residues. The J segment lost 3 bases and the V segment lost 1 base, leaving 11 bases of the junction unmatched. CDR1 and CDR2 from the germline V gene are SGHAT and FQDESV (reference sequence). In DNA, the CDR3 is TGTGCCAGCAGCTTAGGGGACAGGATCTCTGGGGGCAAAAACATTCAGTACTTC. Amino acid sequence: CASSLGDRISGGKNIQYF. Full variable domain (missing parts from reference TRBV11-1 and TRBJ2-4): EAEVAQSPRYKITEKSQAVAFWCDPISGHATLYWYRQILGQGPELLVQFQDESVVDDSQLPKDRFSAERLKGVDSTLKIQPAELGDSAMYLCASSLGDRISGGKNIQYFGAGTRLSVL.

This clonotype was picked up a small number of times. The rearrangement links TRBV27 to TRBJ2-3, with 8 bases matching TRBD2. J gave up 1 base and V 8 bases, and 11 bases lay outside the gene matches. This CDR3 has 16 residues. Germline CDR1 MNHEY, CDR2 SMNVEV (reference sequence). As DNA, the CDR3 is TGTGCCAGCCGGGACGGGAGGGCCTTAGGCACAGATACGCAGTATTTT. Its translation: CASRDGRALGTDTQYF.

Only a few counts were recorded for this clonotype. The chain joins TRBV28 to TRBJ2-7; 7 bases match TRBD1. The CDR3 sequence is 15 residues long. V was pared by 5 bases and J by 4 bases, with 11 bases of the junction left unmatched. The V gene's germline CDR1 is MDHEN and CDR2 SYDVKM. The CDR3, as DNA: TGTGCCAGCAGTACCGGGACAGTTTTCTTTTACGAGCAGTACTTC. Protein product: CASSTGTVFFYEQYF.

This chain uses TRBV7-2 with TRBJ2-7; TRBD1 aligns across 8 bases. Germline V lookup: CDR1 SGHTA, CDR2 FQGNSA. With V trimmed by 3 bases and J by 4 bases, 11 bases remained unmatched. The CDR3 loop spans 16 amino acids. The CDR3, as DNA: TGTGCCAGCAGCTTTCCGACGGACAGGGAAGGGTACGAGCAGTACTTC. Translating gives CASSFPTDREGYEQYF.

This clonotype was found a few times. The rearrangement uses TRBV7-8 and TRBJ2-1, with TRBD2 as a possible D gene (6 bases). The ends were cut back, 5 bases at V and 15 bases at J, with 20 bases in the middle. The CDR3 is 13 amino acids. CDR1 and CDR2 (germline): SGHVS, FQNEAQ. For the CDR3, the DNA is TGTGCCAGCAGCACCCTAGAGGGAGGCCGGCGGTTCTTC. This sequence encodes CASSTLEGGRRFF.

V usage is TRBV24-1 and J usage is TRBJ2-7; TRBD1 aligns across 9 bases. The length of the CDR3 is 14 residues. Trimming at V came to 3 bases and at J to 9 bases, leaving 8 bases not matched to a gene. The germline V gene encodes CDR1 KGHDR and CDR2 SFDVKD. The CDR3 sequence: CATSDTGTGLAQYF. DNA of the CDR3: TGTGCCACCAGTGATACCGGGACAGGGCTGGCGCAGTACTTC.

This clonotype was picked up a small number of times. The junction departs from germline at one end; a sequencing error may be responsible. The V gene is TRBV20-1, the J gene TRBJ1-5; no clear D gene. The CDR3 covers 14 residues. Germline assignment: CDR1 DFQATT and CDR2 SNEGSKA (reference sequence). The CDR3 DNA is TGCAGTGCTGGAGAAGGTGGGGATGATCAGCCCCAGCATTTT. This gives the protein CSAGEGGDDQPQHF.

This clonotype was seen only a few times. This chain links TRBV18 with TRBJ2-1; 14 bases agree with TRBD2. Germline V gives CDR1 KGHSH, CDR2 LQKENI. With V trimmed by 3 bases and J by 8 bases, 18 bases remained unmatched. This CDR3 has 20 amino acids. CDR3 coding DNA: TGTGCCAGCTCACCTAGAGGTCAGACGAAGACTAGCGGGAGGGCCCATGAGCAGTTCTTC. Its translation: CASSPRGQTKTSGRAHEQFF. Based on the CDR3 plus reference TRBV18 and TRBJ2-1, the full variable domain is NAGVMQNPRHLVRRRGQEARLRCSPMKGHSHVYWYRQLPEEGLKFMVYLQKENIIDESGMPKERFSAEFPKEGPSILRIQQVVRGDSAAYFCASSPRGQTKTSGRAHEQFFGPGTRLTVL.